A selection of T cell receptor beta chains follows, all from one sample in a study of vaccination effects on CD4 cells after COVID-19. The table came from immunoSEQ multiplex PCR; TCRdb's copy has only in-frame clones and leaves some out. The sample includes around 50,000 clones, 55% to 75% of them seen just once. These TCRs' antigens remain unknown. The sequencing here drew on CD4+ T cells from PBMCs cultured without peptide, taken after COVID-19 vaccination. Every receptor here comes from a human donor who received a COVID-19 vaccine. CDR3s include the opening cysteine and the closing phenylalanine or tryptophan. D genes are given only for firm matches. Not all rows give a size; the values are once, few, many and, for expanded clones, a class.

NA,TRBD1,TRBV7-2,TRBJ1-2,TGTGCCAGCAGCTTAGACACAGGGGGCGCGGGAGGCTACACCTTC,CASSLDTGGAGGYTF
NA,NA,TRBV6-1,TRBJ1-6,TGTGCCAGCAGTGAATTTGGCCACTATAATTCACCCCTCCACTTT,CASSEFGHYNSPLHF
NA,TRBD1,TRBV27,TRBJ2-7,TGTGCCAGCAGTTTTGGGACAGGGGGGAAAGGGCAGTACTTC,CASSFGTGGKGQYF
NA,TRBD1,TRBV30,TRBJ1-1,TGTGCCTGGAGCGCCAGGGGGGGCAACACTGAAGCTTTCTTT,CAWSARGGNTEAFF
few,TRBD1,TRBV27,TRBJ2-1,TGTGCCAGCAGTGGACAGGGCTCCTACAATGAGCAGTTCTTC,CASSGQGSYNEQFF
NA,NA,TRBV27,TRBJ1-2,TGTGCCAGCAGTCCCCGGAATTACTATGGCTACACCTTC,CASSPRNYYGYTF
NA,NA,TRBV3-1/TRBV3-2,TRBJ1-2,TGTGCCAGCAGCCAAGGGAGAGGGGCGAGGAACTATGGCTACACCTTC,CASSQGRGARNYGYTF
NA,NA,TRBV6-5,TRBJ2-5,TGTGCCAGCAGTAGGGACTTACAAGAGACCCAGTACTTC,CASSRDLQETQYF
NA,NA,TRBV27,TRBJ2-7,TGTGCCAGCAGTTATGGGCCCTACGAGCAGTACTTC,CASSYGPYEQYF
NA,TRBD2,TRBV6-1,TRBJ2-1,TGTGCCAGCAGTGAATTTGTAGCGGGGGCGACCAATGAGCAGTTCTTC,CASSEFVAGATNEQFF